The entry that follows covers one T cell receptor beta chain sequence. TCRdb re-called the reads through MiXCR, storing one row per CDR3 protein. The sample lists under 600,000 distinct CDR3 sequences; about 17% were seen once. This sample was taken from a study of T cell repertoires in cytomegalovirus infection. CDR3 length: 11 residues. Deletions cut 10 bases from V and 3 bases from J, with 9 bases between. CDR1 is SNHLY, CDR2 FYNNEI, per germline. The sequenced sample consisted of CD8+ T cells from PBMCs. V and J are TRBV2 and TRBJ1-1; no clear D gene. This receptor was obtained from a human donor in good health (CMV status not recorded). Some clones in this sample may be carry-over from other donors' samples. CDR3 coding DNA: TGTGCCACCCACCTGGACACTGAAGCTTTCTTT. This sequence encodes CATHLDTEAFF.